Below are 17 T cell receptor beta chains sequenced from a single sample in a study of shared clonotypes between healthy human individuals. The repertoire was sequenced with immunoSEQ multiplex PCR; TCRdb's copy has only in-frame clones and lacks some. The sample yields approximately 2.5 million clones, around 90% seen once. Sequenced material: naive CD4+ T cells sorted from blood. Subset: CD45RA+ positively selected. The receptor set was obtained from a man between 18 and 29 years old in good health.

The V and J genes are TRBV28 and TRBJ1-1, with TRBD1 identical over 9 bases. Germline V gene data show CDR1 as MDHEN and CDR2 as SYDVKM. The trim removed 5 bases at V and 7 bases at J, leaving 5 bases unmatched. The CDR3 length is 13 residues. CDR3 loop: CASSTDRGFEAFF. The CDR3 DNA is TGTGCCAGCAGTACCGACAGGGGGTTTGAAGCTTTCTTT.

The gene calls are TRBV2 and TRBJ2-7; D unresolved. CDR1 is SNHLY and CDR2 is FYNNEI in the germline V gene. This CDR3 spans 10 amino acids. With 8 bases removed from V and 9 bases from J, the gap between germline ends came to 11 bases. The CDR3 region is CASWDLGQYF. The DNA for the CDR3 is TGTGCCAGCTGGGATCTTGGGCAGTACTTC.

V is TRBV21-1 and J is TRBJ2-6; TRBD1 is the table's D call and was not checked against the DNA. TRBV21-1 is deemed a pseudogene. The CDR3 has 18 residues. The CDR3 is CASSTRDRDLSGANVLTF. The CDR3 DNA reads as TGTGCCAGCAGCACCCGGGACAGGGACCTCTCTGGGGCCAACGTCCTGACTTTC.

The genes are TRBV11-2 and TRBJ2-1, with 7 bases matching TRBD1. Per the germline V gene, CDR1 is SGHAT and CDR2 is FQNNGV. This CDR3 comprises 15 residues. With 3 bases clipped from V and 4 bases from J, the junction kept 6 bases outside the gene matches. CDR3 nucleotides: TGTGCCAGCAGCTTCTCCGGGACAGATTACAATGAGCAGTTCTTC. It encodes CASSFSGTDYNEQFF.

With respect to this clone: This CDR3 is also generated by other DNA sequences in the sample. The V gene is TRBV28, the J gene TRBJ1-6, with D uncertain. In germline, CDR1 is MDHEN, CDR2 SYDVKM. The CDR3 runs to 16 residues. Between the trimmed V and J ends, which lost 4 bases and 0 bases, there was a span of 10 bases. The CDR3 spells CASSSTGSSYNSPLHF. The CDR3 coding sequence is TGTGCCAGCAGTTCGACGGGCAGCTCCTATAATTCACCCCTCCACTTT.

The V and J genes are TRBV11-2 and TRBJ2-7, with D maybe TRBD2 (5 bases). Germline V gives CDR1 SGHAT, CDR2 FQNNGV. The V gene lost 0 bases and the J gene lost 3 bases, with 9 bases spanning the gap. The CDR3 has 14 residues. As DNA, the CDR3 is TGTGCCAGCAGCTTAGAAGGCGGGTACTACGAGCAGTACTTC. Protein sequence: CASSLEGGYYEQYF.

The sample holds a few counts of this clone. The rearrangement joins TRBV6-1 to TRBJ1-5; D gene unclear. Germline CDR1 and CDR2: MNHNS and SASEGT. V was cut by 7 bases and J by 6 bases, with 10 bases left in between. The CDR3 has 12 residues. In nucleotides, the CDR3 is TGTGCCAGCAATCGAGGAATTCAGCCCCAGCATTTT. Translating it yields CASNRGIQPQHF.

This rearrangement joins TRBV5-1 to TRBJ1-3; D unresolved. CDR3 length: 14 residues. CDR1 and CDR2 from the germline V gene are SGHRS and YFSETQ. V was pared by 2 bases and J by 0 bases, with 6 bases between. The CDR3 nucleotides are TGCGCCAGCAGCTTACCGAACTCTGGAAACACCATATATTTT. Amino acids: CASSLPNSGNTIYF.

A word on this clone: Other DNA sequences in this specimen translate into the identical CDR3. V gene TRBV7-9 combines with J gene TRBJ2-3; 13 nucleotides line up with TRBD2. With V trimmed by 8 bases and J by 3 bases, 8 bases remained unmatched. The CDR3 extends over 16 amino acids. Germline V gene data show CDR1 as SEHNR and CDR2 as FQNEAQ (reference sequence). CDR3 loop: CASSSGLAGRTDTQYF. The CDR3 nucleotides are TGTGCCAGCTCCTCGGGACTAGCGGGAAGGACAGATACGCAGTATTTT. Filled out from reference TRBV7-9 and TRBJ2-3, the complete variable domain reads DTGVSQNPRHKITKRGQNVTFRCDPISEHNRLYWYRQTLGQGPEFLTYFQNEAQLEKSRLLSDRFSAERPKGSFSTLEIQRTEQGDSAMYLCASSSGLAGRTDTQYFGPGTRLTVL.

This sequence joins TRBV27 and TRBJ2-5; 9 nucleotides match TRBD2. V trimming: 3 bases; J trimming: 3 bases; junction bases outside the gene matches: 5. Germline V gives CDR1 MNHEY, CDR2 SMNVEV (reference sequence). This CDR3 has 15 amino acids. CDR3 nucleotide sequence: TGTGCCAGCAGTTTCGCTAGCGGGACAAAAGAGACCCAGTACTTC. It specifies CASSFASGTKETQYF.

This clone was seen only once. The chain uses TRBV28 and TRBJ1-1; 10 positions match TRBD1. The CDR3 extends over 15 amino acids. Losses at the gene ends were 11 bases for V and 6 bases for J; bases not matched to a gene: 15. In germline, CDR1 is MDHEN, CDR2 SYDVKM. CDR3 in amino acids: CAVPSQGQGISEAFF. CDR3 nucleotide sequence: TGTGCCGTACCCTCCCAGGGACAGGGGATTTCTGAAGCTTTCTTT.

The V and J genes are TRBV7-2 and TRBJ2-3, with 8 bases that match TRBD2. V gave up 3 bases and J gave up 3 bases; unmatched junction bases: 5. CDR1 is SGHTA, CDR2 FQGNSA, per germline. The CDR3 runs to 15 residues. As DNA, the CDR3 is TGTGCCAGCAGCTTCGGGAGGGCAAGGACAGATACGCAGTATTTT. Residues: CASSFGRARTDTQYF.

The genes are TRBV4-3 and TRBJ2-1; 8 bases map to TRBD2. The CDR3 sequence is 18 residues long. Germline V gives CDR1 LGHNA, CDR2 YSLEER. The ends lost 0 bases at V and 4 bases at J; junction bases unmatched: 11. The CDR3 DNA is TGCGCCAGCAGCCAAGATTGGCGGGAGGTCCTACTGTACAATGAGCAGTTCTTC. It is translated as CASSQDWREVLLYNEQFF.

The chain recombines TRBV10-1 with TRBJ2-7; D is uncertain. The CDR3 covers 16 residues. CDR1 WNHNN and CDR2 SYGVQD come from the germline V gene (reference sequence). The V and J ends lost 0 bases and 3 bases respectively, with 15 bases between them. CDR3 sequence reads: CASSESSSRNDYEQYF. Written as DNA, the CDR3 is TGCGCCAGCAGTGAGTCTTCATCCCGGAACGACTACGAGCAGTACTTC.

This clone has a handful of counts. This chain links TRBV7-9 with TRBJ1-5, with TRBD1 as a possible D gene (5 bases). Per the germline V gene, CDR1 is SEHNR and CDR2 is FQNEAQ (reference sequence). The CDR3 totals 15 residues. V gave up 1 base and J gave up 1 base, with 8 bases separating them. The CDR3 is CASSLGDVSNQPQHF. CDR3 DNA sequence: TGTGCCAGCAGCTTAGGGGACGTAAGCAATCAGCCCCAGCATTTT.

Regarding this clone: Within the sample, other DNA sequences also encode this same CDR3. The chain uses TRBV20-1 and TRBJ2-5, with no clear D. The CDR3 is made up of 11 amino acids. V was shortened by 3 bases and J by 1 base, with 3 bases between the two germline ends. Germline V gene sequence: CDR1 DFQATT, CDR2 SNEGSKA (reference sequence). CDR3 DNA: TGCAGTGCTAGTCGCCAAGAGACCCAGTACTTC. Protein: CSASRQETQYF.

The V gene is TRBV4-1, the J gene TRBJ2-5; D is tentatively TRBD1 or TRBD2 (6 bases each). Germline V gives CDR1 MGHRA, CDR2 YSYEKL. The CDR3 is made up of 15 amino acids. Between the trimmed V and J ends, which lost 1 base and 5 bases, there was a span of 14 bases. The DNA of the CDR3 is TGCGCCAGCAGCCAAGCTGGGGGGCGCGAGGAGACCCAGTACTTC. Its translation: CASSQAGGREETQYF.